Shown below are 30 T cell receptor beta chains from a single sample sequenced in a study of cytomegalovirus exposure and HLA in healthy donors. The PCR made use of 60 Vbeta and 13 Jbeta primers. Generated by immunoSEQ multiplex PCR, the TCRdb table keeps only in-frame clones and is missing some. The sample carries approximately 100,000 clones, about four fifths recorded once. The sample taken for sequencing was PBMCs. These receptors were collected from a middle-aged woman in good health and CMV-seronegative.

This rearrangement joins TRBV7-2 to TRBJ2-7, with 9 bases aligning to TRBD2. The V and J ends lost 6 bases and 4 bases, in that order; junction bases with no gene match: 10. CDR1 and CDR2 (germline): SGHTA, FQGNSA. The CDR3 runs 15 residues. CDR3 bases: TGTGCCAGCAGGGATAGCGGGAGATTGATATACGAGCAGTACTTC. Residues: CASRDSGRLIYEQYF.

This clone was seen more than once but under ten times. The CDR3 here is CASSLEVQVAYEQYF. Written as DNA, the CDR3 is TGCGCCAGCAGCTTGGAGGTCCAGGTAGCCTACGAGCAGTACTTC. The gene calls are TRBV5-1 and TRBJ2-7; D not resolved. This CDR3 has 15 residues. Trimming left V 0 bases short and J 2 bases short, with 12 bases between. CDR1 and CDR2 (germline): SGHRS, YFSETQ. The full variable domain, rest sourced from reference TRBV5-1 and TRBJ2-7, is KAGVTQTPRYLIKTRGQQVTLSCSPISGHRSVSWYQQTPGQGLQFLFEYFSETQRNKGNFPGRFSGRQFSNSRSEMNVSTLELGDSALYLCASSLEVQVAYEQYFGPGTRLTVT.

The CDR3 loop is CASSLFSSSGTDTQYF. DNA of the CDR3: TGTGCCAGCAGCTTATTTAGTTCTAGCGGCACAGATACGCAGTATTTT. The J gene is TRBJ2-3, the V gene TRBV7-6; perhaps TRBD2 as D (6 bases). V dropped 2 bases and J dropped 1 base, with 13 bases sitting between them. Germline V CDR1 and CDR2: SGHVS, FNYEAQ. The CDR3 runs to 16 residues.

The chain carries TRBV4-3 and TRBJ2-2; 10 bases are a match to TRBD2. V trimming: 0 bases; J trimming: 1 base; junction bases outside the gene matches: 8. Germline V lookup: CDR1 LGHNA, CDR2 YSLEER. CDR3 length: 19 residues. The CDR3 sequence is CASSQDLGSGGENTGELFF. CDR3 bases: TGCGCCAGCAGCCAAGATTTGGGCAGCGGGGGGGAGAACACCGGGGAGCTGTTTTTT.

This clone occurred a few times. The chain uses TRBV2 and TRBJ1-3; possibly TRBD1 for D (6 bases). Trimming took off 4 bases at V and 4 bases at J, with 14 bases between the two ends. The length of the CDR3 is 15 residues. Germline CDR1 SNHLY, CDR2 FYNNEI. The DNA for the CDR3 is TGTGCCAGCAGTGGTTTAGGGGACAAGGGAAACACCATATATTTT. This sequence encodes CASSGLGDKGNTIYF.

The chain recombines TRBV30 with TRBJ2-5, with TRBD2 matching 9 bases. This CDR3 has 16 amino acids. Trimming took 2 bases from V and 1 from J; bases not matched to a gene: 8. Germline CDR1 GTSNPN, CDR2 SVGIG (reference sequence). This CDR3 is CAWSPGLAGTQETQYF. Written as DNA, the CDR3 is TGTGCCTGGAGTCCCGGGCTAGCGGGGACCCAAGAGACCCAGTACTTC.

J is TRBJ2-3 and V is TRBV7-3; 11 bases line up with TRBD2. CDR1 and CDR2 from the germline V gene are SGHTA and FQGTGA. J lost 5 bases, V lost 2 bases, and 3 bases had no gene match. This CDR3 contains 15 residues. CDR3 DNA: TGTGCCAGCAGCTTAGTAGCGGGGGGGATAGATACGCAGTATTTT. Residues: CASSLVAGGIDTQYF.

The chain carries TRBV29-1 and TRBJ2-3; TRBD2 matches at 8 bases. The CDR3 has 12 amino acids. Germline values: CDR1 SQVTM, CDR2 ANQGSEA. J lost 5 bases, V lost 5 bases, and 3 bases had no gene match. Here the CDR3 reads CSVLGGEDTQYF. As DNA, the CDR3 is TGCAGCGTTCTCGGGGGGGAAGATACGCAGTATTTT.

This clone occurred a few times. J is TRBJ1-2 and V is TRBV11-2; a possible D gene is TRBD1 (5 bases). The V gene's germline CDR1 is SGHAT and CDR2 FQNNGV. The length of the CDR3 is 13 residues. The V gene lost 1 base and the J gene lost 8 bases, with 11 bases spanning the gap. CDR3 sequence reads: CASSLGQGFGYTF. DNA of the CDR3: TGTGCCAGCAGCTTAGGCCAGGGTTTCGGCTACACCTTC.

This chain connects TRBV30 to TRBJ1-5; 8 bases are shared with TRBD1. The junction had 5 bases not matched to a gene; V was cut back by 1 base and J by 6 bases. Germline V CDR1 and CDR2: GTSNPN, SVGIG (reference sequence). The CDR3 totals 14 residues. The CDR3 protein is CAWSGGQASQPQHF. The DNA for the CDR3 is TGTGCCTGGAGTGGGGGACAGGCTTCTCAGCCCCAGCATTTT.

The chain is built from TRBV19 and TRBJ2-5; D might be TRBD2 (6 bases). The end of the DNA fits TRBJ2-7 better, so the J call may be wrong. Germline loops: CDR1 LNHDA, CDR2 SQIVND (reference sequence). CDR3 length: 13 amino acids. CDR3 amino acids: CASSPHAGTEQYF. Written as DNA, the CDR3 is TGTGCCAGTAGTCCCCACGCGGGAACCGAGCAGTACTTC.

This chain links TRBV30 with TRBJ2-5, with 13 bases aligning to TRBD2. CDR1 is GTSNPN and CDR2 is SVGIG in the germline V gene (reference sequence). The CDR3 extends over 15 amino acids. Germline trimming cut 5 bases from V and 2 bases from J; bases unmatched to any gene: 5. In DNA form, the CDR3 reads TGTGCCTGGGCCGGGACTAGCGGGGTGCAAGAGACCCAGTACTTC. Protein sequence: CAWAGTSGVQETQYF. Full variable domain (remainder filled in from reference TRBV30 and TRBJ2-5): SQTIHQWPATLVQPVGSPLSLECTVEGTSNPNLYWYRQAAGRGLQLLFYSVGIGQISSEVPQNLSASRPQDRQFILSSKKLLLSDSGFYLCAWAGTSGVQETQYFGPGTRLLVL.

This clone was observed a handful of times. CDR3 region: CASSGDSEQYF. The CDR3, as DNA: TGTGCCAGCAGCGGGGACTCCGAGCAGTACTTC. The V gene is TRBV28, the J gene TRBJ2-7; possible D gene TRBD2, 6 bases. The CDR3 is made up of 11 amino acids. Per germline, CDR1 MDHEN and CDR2 SYDVKM. Trimming pared 6 bases from V and 6 bases from J, leaving 9 bases between.

This chain joins TRBV6-5 and TRBJ2-1, with TRBD1 identical over 10 bases. CDR1 and CDR2 (germline): MNHEY, SVGAGI. The CDR3 consists of 15 residues. Losses at the gene ends were 5 bases for V and 4 bases for J; bases not matched to a gene: 5. The CDR3 coding sequence is TGTGCCAGCAGTCCTGGGACAGGGGATTACAATGAGCAGTTCTTC. Its translation is CASSPGTGDYNEQFF.

This clone was counted only a few times. V gene TRBV30 combines with J gene TRBJ2-5, with 11 nucleotides matching TRBD2. With V trimmed by 1 base and J by 1 base, 17 bases remained unmatched. The V gene's germline CDR1 is GTSNPN and CDR2 SVGIG (reference sequence). This CDR3 is 20 amino acids long. CDR3 DNA: TGTGCCTGGAGTGCAGGAGACAGGCCCGGGGGGACTAGCGGCCAAGAGACCCAGTACTTC. Translation gives CAWSAGDRPGGTSGQETQYF.

This chain uses TRBV2 with TRBJ2-5; D possibly corresponds to TRBD2 (5 bases). The germline gives CDR1 SNHLY, CDR2 FYNNEI. The CDR3 is 13 residues long. V was clipped by 6 bases and J by 1 base, with 9 bases between them. The CDR3 DNA reads TGTGCCAGCAGCGAGAGGGCCCAAGAGACCCAGTACTTC. Translation gives CASSERAQETQYF.

This chain joins TRBV7-6 and TRBJ2-1; 8 bases line up with TRBD2. The CDR3 has 13 residues. Per the germline V gene, CDR1 is SGHVS and CDR2 is FNYEAQ. The junction had 6 bases not matched to a gene; V was cut back by 5 bases and J by 9 bases. The CDR3: CASSPGLGGEQFF. The DNA of the CDR3 is TGTGCCAGCAGCCCGGGACTAGGGGGTGAGCAGTTCTTC. The entire variable domain, with the rest obtained from reference TRBV7-6 and TRBJ2-1, is as follows: GAGVSQSPRYKVTKRGQDVALRCDPISGHVSLYWYRQALGQGPEFLTYFNYEAQQDKSGLPNDRFSAERPEGSISTLTIQRTEQRDSAMYRCASSPGLGGEQFFGPGTRLTVL.

This clone has more than one count but fewer than ten. This chain joins TRBV27 and TRBJ2-7, with a possible D match to TRBD2 (6 bases). Deletions cut 8 bases from V and 2 bases from J, with 13 bases between. Germline V gene lookup returns CDR1 MNHEY and CDR2 SMNVEV (reference sequence). This CDR3 comprises 13 residues. CDR3 amino acids: CASGPGLTYEQYF. The CDR3, as DNA: TGTGCCAGCGGACCGGGACTCACCTACGAGCAGTACTTC.

This clone was counted once. The rearrangement links TRBV6-5 to TRBJ2-5; D is possibly TRBD2 (7 bases). The CDR3 sequence is 15 residues long. V shed 8 bases and J shed 0 bases, with 16 bases lying between them. Per the germline V gene, CDR1 is MNHEY and CDR2 is SVGAGI. This chain's CDR3 is CASRGAKRYQETQYF. The CDR3 region has the DNA TGTGCCAGCCGGGGGGCAAAACGGTACCAAGAGACCCAGTACTTC.

This clone was detected only a few times. CDR3 loop: CASNRLGGTDTQYF. CDR3 nucleotide sequence: TGCGCCAGCAACCGACTGGGAGGCACAGATACGCAGTATTTT. The V call is TRBV5-1, the J call TRBJ2-3; D is possibly TRBD2 (5 bases). The germline V gene has CDR1 SGHRS and CDR2 YFSETQ. Trimming cost V 6 bases and J 1 base, with 12 bases left between them. The length of the CDR3 is 14 residues.

The table lists this clone with a few counts. The V call is TRBV10-3, the J call TRBJ1-1; 8 bases map to TRBD1. Germline V CDR1 and CDR2: ENHRY, SYGVKD. The CDR3 has 15 amino acids. V was clipped by 0 bases and J by 4 bases; unmatched bases: 4. Here the CDR3 reads CAISESAQGATEAFF. In nucleotides, the CDR3 is TGTGCCATCAGTGAGTCGGCCCAGGGGGCCACTGAAGCTTTCTTT.

The gene calls are TRBV9 and TRBJ1-1; TRBD1 matches at 7 bases. The V and J ends lost 2 bases and 3 bases, in that order; junction bases with no gene match: 10. From germline, CDR1 is SGDLS and CDR2 YYNGEE. This CDR3 spans 16 amino acids. The CDR3: CASSVSETGAYTEAFF. As DNA, the CDR3 is TGTGCCAGCAGCGTCAGTGAAACAGGGGCGTACACTGAAGCTTTCTTT.

J is TRBJ2-2 and V is TRBV4-3, with D maybe TRBD2 (5 bases). The CDR3 consists of 15 residues. The germline gives CDR1 LGHNA, CDR2 YSLEER. The ends were cut back, 0 bases at V and 6 bases at J, with 11 bases in the middle. This CDR3 reads CASSQDRGVSGELFF. The CDR3 bases are TGCGCCAGCAGCCAAGATCGGGGTGTGTCCGGGGAGCTGTTTTTT.

The CDR3 region has the DNA TGCGCCAGCAGTTGGACAGCAACGGGGGGAACTGAAGCTTTCTTT. Translated, it gives CASSWTATGGTEAFF. The J gene is TRBJ1-1, the V gene TRBV5-1, with TRBD1 as a possible D gene (6 bases). This CDR3 contains 15 residues. Between the trimmed V and J ends, which lost 5 bases and 5 bases, there was a span of 19 bases. Germline CDR1 SGHRS, CDR2 YFSETQ.

The chain has TRBV19 and TRBJ2-3, with 9 bases lining up with TRBD1. This CDR3 spans 16 amino acids. The V segment lost 3 bases and the J segment 2 bases; nucleotides outside the gene matches: 6. Germline V gene data show CDR1 as LNHDA and CDR2 as SQIVND (reference sequence). In DNA, the CDR3 is TGTGCCAGTAGTATGGGACAGGGAAGGTCCACAGATACGCAGTATTTT. Its protein product is CASSMGQGRSTDTQYF.

The gene calls are TRBV7-2 and TRBJ2-7; 9 bases map to TRBD1. From germline, CDR1 is SGHTA and CDR2 FQGNSA. The V and J ends lost 5 bases and 2 bases, in that order; junction bases with no gene match: 7. This CDR3 comprises 15 residues. The CDR3 DNA sequence: TGTGCCAGCAGCCAGGGGGACAGGGCCACCTACGAGCAGTACTTC. Translating it yields CASSQGDRATYEQYF.

This clone was seen only once. The chain is built from TRBV11-3 and TRBJ2-5, with 7 bases identical to TRBD2. Germline trimming cut 3 bases from V and 4 bases from J; bases unmatched to any gene: 5. This CDR3 spans 14 amino acids. Germline CDR1 is SGHNT and CDR2 is YENEEA. CDR3 sequence: CASSLTSHGETQYF. The DNA of the CDR3 is TGTGCCAGCAGCTTGACTAGCCACGGAGAGACCCAGTACTTC.

A note on this clone: One end of the junction varies from germline; a read error may be responsible. The V gene is TRBV7-9, the J gene TRBJ2-7, with 9 bases matching TRBD1. The CDR3 is 12 amino acids. Germline V gene sequence: CDR1 SEHNR, CDR2 FQNEAQ (reference sequence). The CDR3 sequence: CASSLGSGTGSF. The CDR3 DNA follows: TGTGCCAGCAGCTTAGGATCCGGGACAGGGTCCTTC.

In this sample, this clone turned up a few times. The same CDR3 can be traced to other DNA sequences in this sample. CDR3 DNA: TGTGCCAGCAGTGAAGTAGCGGGAGGCACAGATACGCAGTATTTT. Protein: CASSEVAGGTDTQYF. The V gene is TRBV6-1, the J gene TRBJ2-3, with TRBD2 identical over 9 bases. The CDR3 is made up of 15 amino acids. Germline V gene data show CDR1 as MNHNS and CDR2 as SASEGT. V shed 1 base, J shed 1 base, and the junction held 0 bases outside the gene matches.

This clone was found once. The V call is TRBV7-2, the J call TRBJ2-4, with D perhaps matching TRBD1 (5 bases). Trimming cost V 1 base and J 8 bases, with 15 bases left between them. The CDR3 is 15 residues long. Germline V gene lookup returns CDR1 SGHTA and CDR2 FQGNSA. CDR3 coding DNA: TGTGCCAGCAGCTTAGTGGCAGGGATCTTGGACATTCAGTACTTC. Translating gives CASSLVAGILDIQYF.